This T cell receptor beta chain was recorded in a study of blood T cells in healthy people across ages. Study-level results: Donor CMV infection status was unknown, possibly confounding age-related changes in expanded clonotypes.

The CDR3 covers 14 residues. Germline assignment: CDR1 MNHEY and CDR2 SVGEGT. V was trimmed by 2 bases and J by 8 bases, leaving 12 bases between them. A remark on this clonotype: Antigen unknown.

For the second PCR, which ran for roughly 6 to 11 cycles, a sample-barcoded 5' primer and a J-beta primer mix were used. A 12-random-nucleotide template-switch adaptor tagged each cDNA molecule. In TCRdb, the 5' RACE reads were re-called with MiXCR into one record per CDR3 protein. The data hold about 1.5 million distinct CDR3 sequences, with roughly 43% observed a single time. Ten milliliters of peripheral blood were drawn from each donor. The amount of total RNA extracted per sample was at least 5.5 micrograms. The chain is built from TRBV6-2 or TRBV6-3 and TRBJ1-4; D gene uncertain. The origin of this receptor is a woman aged 18-35 years in good health. Sequencing was performed on blood. The DNA of the CDR3 is TGTGCCAGCAGTTACCGGGCGTCAAACGAAAAACTGTTTTTT. Amino acids: CASSYRASNEKLFF.